A single sample is the source of the 8 T cell receptor beta chains below, sequenced in a study of blood T cell dynamics during melanoma immunotherapy. Only in-frame clones appear in the TCRdb table, and some are missing; sequencing was by immunoSEQ multiplex PCR. The sample shows 25,000 to 35,000 clones, roughly 83% of them seen only once. Documented time point: week 3, after first cycle of checkpoint inhibitor. The sample in question was blood, obtained from a patient treated with checkpoint blockade. Receptor source: a human donor with melanoma.

The V call is TRBV9, the J call TRBJ2-5; 8 positions match TRBD2. Germline values: CDR1 SGDLS, CDR2 YYNGEE. The CDR3 contains 15 residues. Trimming cost V 4 bases and J 5 bases; bases outside gene matches: 10. The CDR3 here is CASSPPRGGQETQYF. The CDR3 nucleotides are TGTGCCAGCAGCCCCCCCCGGGGGGGCCAGGAGACCCAGTACTTC. The variable domain in full, with the rest retrieved from reference TRBV9 and TRBJ2-5, is DSGVTQTPKHLITATGQRVTLRCSPRSGDLSVYWYQQSLDQGLQFLIQYYNGEERAKGNILERFSAQQFPDLHSELNLSSLELGDSALYFCASSPPRGGQETQYFGPGTRLLVL.

This chain joins TRBV4-3 and TRBJ1-1; D remains unclear. The CDR3 spans 13 residues. Looked up from germline, CDR1 is LGHNA and CDR2 is YSLEER. V lost 0 bases to trimming and J lost 7 bases, with 9 bases between them. The CDR3 DNA reads TGCGCCAGCAGCCAAGATGTGGGAGGTGAAGCTTTCTTT. Translating gives CASSQDVGGEAFF.

The chain employs TRBV29-1 and TRBJ2-7; 7 positions agree with TRBD1. Looked up from germline, CDR1 is SQVTM and CDR2 is ANQGSEA. The CDR3 is 12 amino acids. The junction had 5 bases not matched to a gene; V was cut back by 6 bases and J by 3 bases. This CDR3 reads CSVGQKHYEQYF. The CDR3 region has the DNA TGCAGCGTGGGACAGAAGCACTACGAGCAGTACTTC.

The CDR3 sequence: CARSHAGLAVTTTGELFF. CDR3 nucleotide sequence: TGTGCCAGAAGCCACGCGGGACTAGCGGTGACCACCACCGGGGAGCTGTTTTTT. V gene TRBV5-3 combines with J gene TRBJ2-2; 11 bases fit TRBD2. TRBV5-3 is an ORF, and what it does is uncertain. The CDR3 contains 18 residues. V lost 4 bases, J lost 4 bases, and 12 bases stayed unmatched.

The gene calls are TRBV5-5 and TRBJ1-1; D gene uncertain. V was clipped by 3 bases and J by 0 bases, with 18 bases between them. This CDR3 spans 17 amino acids. The germline CDR1 and CDR2 sequences are SGHKS and YYEKEE (reference sequence). The chain's CDR3 is CASSYRLGDVMNTEAFF. The CDR3 DNA is TGTGCCAGCAGCTACCGGCTTGGAGACGTCATGAACACTGAAGCTTTCTTT.

The chain recombines TRBV7-8 with TRBJ2-1; TRBD1 agrees at 7 bases. The germline gives CDR1 SGHVS, CDR2 FQNEAQ. V lost 9 bases, J lost 15 bases, and 11 bases stayed unmatched. The CDR3 covers 11 residues. The CDR3: CASSRTGILFF. In nucleotides, the CDR3 is TGTGCCAGTTCCCGGACAGGAATATTGTTCTTC.

This clone was observed a single time. The chain couples TRBV7-9 to TRBJ2-7, with D possibly matching TRBD1 (5 bases). CDR3 length equals 13 residues. The germline gives CDR1 SEHNR, CDR2 FQNEAQ (reference sequence). Trimming left V 4 bases short and J 0 bases short, with 7 bases between. CDR3 nucleotides: TGTGCCAGCAGCTCAGACAGCTCCTACGAGCAGTACTTC. It codes for CASSSDSSYEQYF.

The chain couples TRBV9 to TRBJ2-1; TRBD2 agrees at 15 bases. The CDR3 totals 17 residues. CDR1 is SGDLS and CDR2 is YYNGEE in the germline V gene. With 0 bases clipped from V and 2 bases from J, the junction kept 0 bases outside the gene matches. The CDR3 sequence: CASSVGTSGGAYNEQFF. Here the CDR3 DNA reads TGTGCCAGCAGCGTAGGGACTAGCGGGGGGGCCTACAATGAGCAGTTCTTC.